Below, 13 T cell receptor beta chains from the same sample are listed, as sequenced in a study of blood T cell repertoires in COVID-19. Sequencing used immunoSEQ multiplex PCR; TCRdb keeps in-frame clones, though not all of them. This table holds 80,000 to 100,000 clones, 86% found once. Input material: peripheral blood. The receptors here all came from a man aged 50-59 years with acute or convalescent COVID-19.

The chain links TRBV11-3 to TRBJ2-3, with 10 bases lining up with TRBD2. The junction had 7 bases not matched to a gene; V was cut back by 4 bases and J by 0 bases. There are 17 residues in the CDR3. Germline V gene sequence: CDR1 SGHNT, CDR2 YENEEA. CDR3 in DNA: TGTGCCAGCAGCTGGGGGACTAGCGCCGCTAGCACAGATACGCAGTATTTT. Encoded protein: CASSWGTSAASTDTQYF.

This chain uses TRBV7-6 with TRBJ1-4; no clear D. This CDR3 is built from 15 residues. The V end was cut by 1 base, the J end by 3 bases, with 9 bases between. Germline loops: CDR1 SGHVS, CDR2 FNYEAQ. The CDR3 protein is CASSLGALANEKLFF. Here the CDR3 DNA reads TGTGCCAGCAGCTTAGGGGCACTGGCTAATGAAAAACTGTTTTTT.

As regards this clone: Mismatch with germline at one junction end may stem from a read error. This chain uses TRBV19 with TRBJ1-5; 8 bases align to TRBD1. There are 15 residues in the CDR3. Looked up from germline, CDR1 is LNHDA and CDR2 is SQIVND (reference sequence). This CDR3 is CASSIVPGGNQPQHF. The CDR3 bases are TGTGCCAGTAGTATAGTCCCAGGGGGCAACCAGCCCCAGCATTTT. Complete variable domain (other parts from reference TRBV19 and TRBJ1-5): DGGITQSPKYLFRKEGQNVTLSCEQNLNHDAMYWYRQDPGQGLRLIYYSQIVNDFQKGDIAEGYSVSREKKESFPLTVTSAQKNPTAFYLCASSIVPGGNQPQHFGDGTRLSIL.

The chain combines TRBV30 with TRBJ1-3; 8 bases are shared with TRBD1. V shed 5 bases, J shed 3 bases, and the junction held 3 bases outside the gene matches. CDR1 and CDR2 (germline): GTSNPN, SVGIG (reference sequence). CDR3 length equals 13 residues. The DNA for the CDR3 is TGTGCCTGGGGACAGGGAGGTGGAAACACCATATATTTT. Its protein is CAWGQGGGNTIYF.

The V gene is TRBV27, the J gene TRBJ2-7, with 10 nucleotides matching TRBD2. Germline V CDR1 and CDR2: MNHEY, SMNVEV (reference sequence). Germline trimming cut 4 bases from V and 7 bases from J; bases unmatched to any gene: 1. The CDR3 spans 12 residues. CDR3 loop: CASSSTSGEQYF. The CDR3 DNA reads TGTGCCAGCAGTTCGACTAGCGGGGAGCAGTACTTC.

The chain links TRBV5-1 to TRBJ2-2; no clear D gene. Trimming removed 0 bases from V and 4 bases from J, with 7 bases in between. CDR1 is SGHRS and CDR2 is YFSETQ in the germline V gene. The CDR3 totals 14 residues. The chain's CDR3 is CASSLGSVTGELFF. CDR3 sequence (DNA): TGCGCCAGCAGCTTGGGAAGCGTCACCGGGGAGCTGTTTTTT. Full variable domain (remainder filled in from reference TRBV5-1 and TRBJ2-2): KAGVTQTPRYLIKTRGQQVTLSCSPISGHRSVSWYQQTPGQGLQFLFEYFSETQRNKGNFPGRFSGRQFSNSRSEMNVSTLELGDSALYLCASSLGSVTGELFFGEGSRLTVL.

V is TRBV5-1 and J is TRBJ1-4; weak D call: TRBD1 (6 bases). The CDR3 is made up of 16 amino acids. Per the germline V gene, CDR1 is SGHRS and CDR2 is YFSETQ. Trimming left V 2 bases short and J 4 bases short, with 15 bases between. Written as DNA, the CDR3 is TGCGCCAGCAGCTTCCTCGGACAGATTTATAATGAAAAACTGTTTTTT. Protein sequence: CASSFLGQIYNEKLFF.

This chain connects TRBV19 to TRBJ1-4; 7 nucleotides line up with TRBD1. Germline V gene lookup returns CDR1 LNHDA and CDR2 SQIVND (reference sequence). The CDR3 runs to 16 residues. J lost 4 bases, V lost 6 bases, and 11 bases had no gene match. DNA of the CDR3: TGTGCCAGTAGCAACCCTCTTTGGGACAGTAATGAAAAACTGTTTTTT. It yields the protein CASSNPLWDSNEKLFF.

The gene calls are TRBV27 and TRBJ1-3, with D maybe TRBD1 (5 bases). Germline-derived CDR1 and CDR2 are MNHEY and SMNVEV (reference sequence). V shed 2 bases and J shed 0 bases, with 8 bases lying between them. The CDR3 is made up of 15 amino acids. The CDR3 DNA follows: TGTGCCAGCAGTTTACAGGGCTACTCTGGAAACACCATATATTTT. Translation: CASSLQGYSGNTIYF.

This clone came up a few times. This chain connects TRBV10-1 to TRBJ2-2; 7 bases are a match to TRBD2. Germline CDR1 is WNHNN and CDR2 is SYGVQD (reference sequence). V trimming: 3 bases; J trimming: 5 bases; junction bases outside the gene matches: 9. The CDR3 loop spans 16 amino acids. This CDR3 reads CASSEREATGTGELFF. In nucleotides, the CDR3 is TGCGCCAGCAGTGAACGGGAGGCGACTGGGACCGGGGAGCTGTTTTTT.

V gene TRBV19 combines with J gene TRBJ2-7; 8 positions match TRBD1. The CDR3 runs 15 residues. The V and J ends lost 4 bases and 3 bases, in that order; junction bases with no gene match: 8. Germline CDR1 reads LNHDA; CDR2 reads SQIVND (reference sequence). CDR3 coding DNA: TGTGCCAGTAGTAGTACCGGGACAGGTCTCTACGAGCAGTACTTC. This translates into CASSSTGTGLYEQYF. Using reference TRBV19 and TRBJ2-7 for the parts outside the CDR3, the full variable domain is DGGITQSPKYLFRKEGQNVTLSCEQNLNHDAMYWYRQDPGQGLRLIYYSQIVNDFQKGDIAEGYSVSREKKESFPLTVTSAQKNPTAFYLCASSSTGTGLYEQYFGPGTRLTVT.

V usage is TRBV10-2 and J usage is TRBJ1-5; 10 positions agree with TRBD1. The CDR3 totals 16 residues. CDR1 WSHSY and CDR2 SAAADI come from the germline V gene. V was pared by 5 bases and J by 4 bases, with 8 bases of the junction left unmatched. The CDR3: CASSPRDRGDNQPQHF. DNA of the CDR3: TGCGCCAGCAGTCCCCGGGACAGGGGCGATAATCAGCCCCAGCATTTT.

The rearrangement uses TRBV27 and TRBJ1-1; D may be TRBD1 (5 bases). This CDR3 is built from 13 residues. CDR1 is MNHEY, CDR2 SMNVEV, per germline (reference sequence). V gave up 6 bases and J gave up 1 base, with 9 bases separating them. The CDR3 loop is CASRSTANTEAFF. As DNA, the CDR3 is TGTGCCAGCAGGTCGACAGCGAACACTGAAGCTTTCTTT.